Listed here are 27 T cell receptor beta chains from one sample, sequenced in a study of OX40 agonist ivuxolimab in advanced cancers. Library prep was done by the immunoSEQ multiplex PCR assay. Held by TCRdb, this immuneACCESS table contains in-frame sequences only and omits some clones. Under half of the omission traces to an unresolved V gene where checked; the cause of the rest is unknown. This sample lists more than 75,000 clones; 84% were detected once. Clones ranked in the top ten supply around 5.8% of the sample. The sample in question was CD4+ or CD8+ T cells sorted from blood, obtained in a trial of the OX40 agonist ivuxolimab. These receptors originate from an adult with an advanced solid tumor such as melanoma, head and neck, liver or kidney cancer.

This clone was found a few times. V is TRBV7-3 and J is TRBJ1-3; perhaps TRBD1 as D (5 bases). There are 14 residues in the CDR3. Germline values: CDR1 SGHTA, CDR2 FQGTGA. V gave up 5 bases and J gave up 2 bases, with 10 bases separating them. The CDR3 protein is CASSPGGPGNTIYF. CDR3 in DNA: TGTGCCAGCAGCCCGGGGGGTCCTGGAAACACCATATATTTT.

This clone appeared a single time. This chain links TRBV4-3 with TRBJ1-2; a weak D match, TRBD1 (5 bases). CDR3 length: 16 amino acids. Germline CDR1 reads LGHNA; CDR2 reads YSLEER. V was clipped by 0 bases and J by 4 bases, with 15 bases between them. The CDR3 loop is CASSQDFSRAPYGYTF. The CDR3 nucleotides are TGCGCCAGCAGCCAAGATTTTAGCAGGGCCCCCTATGGCTACACCTTC.

The rearrangement uses TRBV5-1 and TRBJ2-1; 9 positions agree with TRBD2. V lost 7 bases and J lost 8; bases outside the gene matches: 13. Looked up from germline, CDR1 is SGHRS and CDR2 is YFSETQ. The CDR3 covers 15 residues. This chain's CDR3 is CASVDPSGIGDEQFF. In DNA, the CDR3 is TGCGCCAGCGTCGACCCTAGCGGGATAGGGGATGAGCAGTTCTTC.

This chain connects TRBV7-9 to TRBJ1-2, with D tentatively TRBD1 (5 bases). Germline CDR1 SEHNR, CDR2 FQNEAQ (reference sequence). Trimming left V 5 bases short and J 2 bases short, with 15 bases between. The CDR3 has 15 residues. Here the CDR3 DNA reads TGTGCCAGCAGCCAAGATAGGCGGGGGAACTATGGCTACACCTTC. This encodes CASSQDRRGNYGYTF.

This clone was seen just once. DNA of the CDR3: TGTGCCAGCAGCTTGGGGACAAGTATGAACACTGAAGCTTTCTTT. Translating it yields CASSLGTSMNTEAFF. This chain links TRBV5-4 with TRBJ1-1, with D possibly matching TRBD1 (5 bases). Germline V gene data show CDR1 as SGHNT and CDR2 as YYREEE (reference sequence). The V and J ends lost 0 bases and 0 bases respectively, with 9 bases between them. The CDR3 runs 15 residues. The entire variable domain, with the rest obtained from reference TRBV5-4 and TRBJ1-1, is as follows: ETGVTQSPTHLIKTRGQQVTLRCSSQSGHNTVSWYQQALGQGPQFIFQYYREEENGRGNFPPRFSGLQFPNYSSELNVNALELDDSALYLCASSLGTSMNTEAFFGQGTRLTVV.

This sequence joins TRBV5-1 and TRBJ2-7; weak D call: TRBD2 (6 bases). This CDR3 has 15 amino acids. The V gene lost 4 bases and the J gene lost 2 bases, with 16 bases spanning the gap. From germline, CDR1 is SGHRS and CDR2 YFSETQ. As DNA, the CDR3 is TGCGCCAGCAGCAAGGATAGCGGATCGACCTACGAGCAGTACTTC. Its translation is CASSKDSGSTYEQYF.

In nucleotides, the CDR3 is TGTGCCAGTAGTATTCTCGGGGACAGCGTGGTCTACGAGCAGTACTTC. Its translation: CASSILGDSVVYEQYF. The V call is TRBV19, the J call TRBJ2-7; the match to TRBD1 covers 7 bases. CDR3 length: 16 amino acids. Germline trimming cut 3 bases from V and 3 bases from J; bases unmatched to any gene: 11. Germline V CDR1 and CDR2: LNHDA, SQIVND (reference sequence).

The rearrangement joins TRBV19 to TRBJ2-3; 7 bases match TRBD1. The length of the CDR3 is 18 residues. Germline CDR1 is LNHDA and CDR2 is SQIVND (reference sequence). V trimming: 2 bases; J trimming: 0 bases; junction bases outside the gene matches: 11. CDR3 in amino acids: CASSIRDSMGTSTDTQYF. In DNA, the CDR3 is TGTGCCAGTAGTATAAGGGACAGCATGGGCACTAGCACAGATACGCAGTATTTT.

The chain joins TRBV7-2 to TRBJ2-3, with D perhaps TRBD1 (5 bases). The germline CDR1 and CDR2 sequences are SGHTA and FQGNSA. The ends were cut back, 6 bases at V and 7 bases at J, with 11 bases in the middle. The CDR3 has 12 residues. CDR3 nucleotide sequence: TGTGCCAGCAGTCAGGGTTCGTATACGCAGTATTTT. The encoded protein is CASSQGSYTQYF.

V usage is TRBV5-1 and J usage is TRBJ2-3; 9 bases align to TRBD1. The CDR3 has 17 residues. Germline trimming cut 2 bases from V and 2 bases from J; bases unmatched to any gene: 9. Germline CDR1 and CDR2: SGHRS and YFSETQ. As DNA, the CDR3 is TGCGCCAGCAGCTTAGCCGGGACAGGGATCCACACAGATACGCAGTATTTT. Amino acid sequence: CASSLAGTGIHTDTQYF. Full variable domain (missing parts from reference TRBV5-1 and TRBJ2-3): KAGVTQTPRYLIKTRGQQVTLSCSPISGHRSVSWYQQTPGQGLQFLFEYFSETQRNKGNFPGRFSGRQFSNSRSEMNVSTLELGDSALYLCASSLAGTGIHTDTQYFGPGTRLTVL.

The chain couples TRBV5-4 to TRBJ2-6; D gene ambiguous. This CDR3 is 14 amino acids long. Trimming took off 7 bases at V and 2 bases at J, with 10 bases between the two ends. Germline V lookup: CDR1 SGHNT, CDR2 YYREEE (reference sequence). Here the CDR3 reads CASSFPPGANVLTF. The DNA of the CDR3 is TGTGCCAGCTCTTTCCCCCCTGGGGCCAACGTCCTGACTTTC. Drawing the rest from reference TRBV5-4 and TRBJ2-6, the complete variable domain is ETGVTQSPTHLIKTRGQQVTLRCSSQSGHNTVSWYQQALGQGPQFIFQYYREEENGRGNFPPRFSGLQFPNYSSELNVNALELDDSALYLCASSFPPGANVLTFGAGSRLTVL.

The chain employs TRBV29-1 and TRBJ1-1; D uncertain. V was shortened by 0 bases and J by 10 bases, with 15 bases between the two germline ends. In germline, CDR1 is SQVTM, CDR2 ANQGSEA. The CDR3 is 13 residues long. The CDR3 DNA is TGCAGCGTTGAAGATCCCTGGGCCCAAGTAGCTTTCTTT. Translating gives CSVEDPWAQVAFF.

V gene TRBV9 combines with J gene TRBJ2-1, with D perhaps matching TRBD2 (7 bases). Germline lookup yields CDR1 SGDLS and CDR2 YYNGEE. V was cut by 0 bases and J by 4 bases, with 14 bases left in between. The CDR3 length is 16 residues. The chain's CDR3 is CASSVDPGGQYNEQFF. As DNA, the CDR3 is TGTGCCAGCAGCGTAGACCCGGGGGGCCAATACAATGAGCAGTTCTTC.

This chain links TRBV7-8 with TRBJ1-2; TRBD1 matches 9 bases. The length of the CDR3 is 12 residues. CDR1 is SGHVS and CDR2 is FQNEAQ in the germline V gene. The J segment lost 8 bases and the V segment lost 3 bases, leaving 1 base of the junction unmatched. CDR3 protein: CASSFDRGGYTF. The CDR3 DNA reads TGTGCCAGCAGCTTTGACAGGGGGGGCTACACCTTC.

The sample holds one count of this clone. The chain links TRBV6-5 to TRBJ1-1, with TRBD1 matching 7 bases. Germline V gene lookup returns CDR1 MNHEY and CDR2 SVGAGI. V lost 6 bases, J lost 1 base, and 8 bases stayed unmatched. This CDR3 comprises 15 residues. The CDR3 DNA is TGTGCCAGCAGACAAAACAGGGGCTGGAACACTGAAGCTTTCTTT. This sequence encodes CASRQNRGWNTEAFF.

The chain combines TRBV5-6 with TRBJ2-7; D might be TRBD2 (6 bases). The CDR3 is 16 amino acids. Germline V gives CDR1 SGHDT, CDR2 YYEEEE. Trimming removed 8 bases from V and 1 base from J, with 22 bases in between. CDR3 bases: TGTGCCAGTAAACTTAGAGCGACTAGGCTTTCCTACGAGCAGTACTTC. Translated: CASKLRATRLSYEQYF.

In this sample, this clone turned up once. This chain connects TRBV15 to TRBJ2-5; D could derive from TRBD1 or TRBD2 (5 bases each). CDR1 LNHNV and CDR2 YYDKDF come from the germline V gene (reference sequence). CDR3 length: 17 residues. V shed 0 bases and J shed 4 bases, with 18 bases lying between them. CDR3 bases: TGTGCCACCAGCAGAGATCCCGGGACCCTATTACCAGAGACCCAGTACTTC. Translation: CATSRDPGTLLPETQYF.

The chain combines TRBV5-6 with TRBJ1-2, with D possibly being TRBD1 (5 bases). There are 15 residues in the CDR3. V was shortened by 0 bases and J by 5 bases, with 14 bases between the two germline ends. Germline V gene data show CDR1 as SGHDT and CDR2 as YYEEEE. CDR3 sequence (DNA): TGTGCCAGCAGCTTGGTTGTCGGGACGACTTATGGCTACACCTTC. Translated, it gives CASSLVVGTTYGYTF.

J is TRBJ2-3 and V is TRBV7-2; D is possibly TRBD1 (5 bases). The CDR3 consists of 15 residues. The germline gives CDR1 SGHTA, CDR2 FQGNSA. The V end was cut by 3 bases, the J end by 7 bases, with 17 bases between. This CDR3 is CASSFKGPNSNTQYF. CDR3 coding DNA: TGTGCCAGCAGCTTCAAGGGGCCCAACTCAAATACGCAGTATTTT.

This clone was seen a single time. For the CDR3, the DNA is TGTGCCAGCAGCTTGGATCCACCGGGACAGGGAGAGACCCAGTACTTC. Translation: CASSLDPPGQGETQYF. The rearrangement links TRBV5-6 to TRBJ2-5, with TRBD1 matching 9 bases. After removal of 0 bases from V and 4 bases from J, the junction contained 7 bases not matched to a gene. Germline V lookup: CDR1 SGHDT, CDR2 YYEEEE. This CDR3 is 16 amino acids long. Filled out from reference TRBV5-6 and TRBJ2-5, the complete variable domain reads DAGVTQSPTHLIKTRGQQVTLRCSPKSGHDTVSWYQQALGQGPQFIFQYYEEEERQRGNFPDRFSGHQFPNYSSELNVNALLLGDSALYLCASSLDPPGQGETQYFGPGTRLLVL.

The chain has TRBV4-2 and TRBJ2-2, with 10 bases matching TRBD1. This CDR3 region has 17 residues. The ends lost 2 bases at V and 6 bases at J; junction bases unmatched: 9. The germline CDR1 and CDR2 sequences are LGHNA and YNFKEQ. CDR3 in amino acids: CASSQLPGTGVPGELFF. DNA for the CDR3: TGTGCCAGCAGCCAACTTCCCGGGACAGGGGTTCCCGGGGAGCTGTTTTTT.

J is TRBJ1-6 and V is TRBV9; D gene uncertain. Germline CDR1 SGDLS, CDR2 YYNGEE. The ends were cut back, 2 bases at V and 0 bases at J, with 9 bases in the middle. CDR3 length: 16 residues. This chain's CDR3 is CASSVNKGSYNSPLHF. The CDR3 bases are TGTGCCAGCAGCGTTAACAAGGGCTCCTATAATTCACCCCTCCACTTT.

CDR3 bases: TGTGCCAGCAGGACGGACAGGAGGAGGACTGAAGCTTTCTTT. It translates to CASRTDRRRTEAFF. The chain uses TRBV2 and TRBJ1-1; 7 bases agree with TRBD1. The V segment lost 6 bases and the J segment 5 bases; nucleotides outside the gene matches: 9. Germline V gene lookup returns CDR1 SNHLY and CDR2 FYNNEI. CDR3 length: 14 residues.

The chain employs TRBV9 and TRBJ2-3; D may be TRBD1 (6 bases). Germline V gene data show CDR1 as SGDLS and CDR2 as YYNGEE. This CDR3 has 16 amino acids. V was trimmed by 3 bases and J by 6 bases, leaving 20 bases between them. CDR3 DNA sequence: TGTGCCAGCAGCGCTAATACAGGGCACCTTGGGGATACGCAGTATTTT. Its protein is CASSANTGHLGDTQYF.

The chain is built from TRBV5-1 and TRBJ2-7; TRBD1 matches at 10 bases. The CDR3 runs 14 residues. J lost 6 bases, V lost 4 bases, and 7 bases had no gene match. Germline loops: CDR1 SGHRS, CDR2 YFSETQ. CDR3: CASSSRDRGSEQYF. The DNA of the CDR3 is TGCGCCAGCAGCAGCCGGGACAGGGGATCCGAGCAGTACTTC.

This clone was observed once. The rearrangement uses TRBV18 and TRBJ1-5, with D unclear. This CDR3 region has 14 residues. Germline V lookup: CDR1 KGHSH, CDR2 LQKENI. Trimming cost V 2 bases and J 1 base, with 6 bases left between them. The CDR3 sequence: CASSPDWSNQPQHF. In nucleotides, the CDR3 is TGTGCCAGCTCACCAGACTGGAGCAATCAGCCCCAGCATTTT.

V is TRBV5-6 and J is TRBJ1-2, with D possibly TRBD1 on 5 matching bases. Germline-derived CDR1 and CDR2 are SGHDT and YYEEEE. This CDR3 spans 13 amino acids. Between the trimmed V and J ends, which lost 0 bases and 8 bases, there was a span of 11 bases. The DNA for the CDR3 is TGTGCCAGCAGCTTGGGGGACTTGCGGGGCTACACCTTC. It yields the protein CASSLGDLRGYTF.